This TCR beta chain originates from a study of cytomegalovirus exposure and HLA in healthy donors. The study, taken as a whole, reports: Within a later analysis, the majority of CMV-associated TCR beta chains appeared HLA-restricted. Later analysis identified 16,000 or so TCR beta sequences associated with HLA alleles, using a false discovery rate threshold of 0.05.

This clone is a singleton in its sample. Antigen unknown. Vbeta (60) and Jbeta (13) primers were used in the PCR. Clones were sequenced by immunoSEQ multiplex PCR, and TCRdb holds only the in-frame ones, with some missing. This table holds about 240,000 clones, 81% found once. Germline loops: CDR1 PRHDT, CDR2 FYEKMQ (reference sequence). CDR3 length: 14 amino acids. Trimming at V came to 3 bases and at J to 2 bases, leaving 0 bases not matched to a gene. The sequenced sample consisted of PBMCs. The clonotype originates from a woman aged 55-69 years in good health and CMV-seropositive. The chain uses TRBV13 and TRBJ2-1, with TRBD1 identical over 8 bases. For the CDR3, the DNA is TGTGCCAGCAGCTTGGACAGGGCCTACAATGAGCAGTTCTTC. Its translation: CASSLDRAYNEQFF.